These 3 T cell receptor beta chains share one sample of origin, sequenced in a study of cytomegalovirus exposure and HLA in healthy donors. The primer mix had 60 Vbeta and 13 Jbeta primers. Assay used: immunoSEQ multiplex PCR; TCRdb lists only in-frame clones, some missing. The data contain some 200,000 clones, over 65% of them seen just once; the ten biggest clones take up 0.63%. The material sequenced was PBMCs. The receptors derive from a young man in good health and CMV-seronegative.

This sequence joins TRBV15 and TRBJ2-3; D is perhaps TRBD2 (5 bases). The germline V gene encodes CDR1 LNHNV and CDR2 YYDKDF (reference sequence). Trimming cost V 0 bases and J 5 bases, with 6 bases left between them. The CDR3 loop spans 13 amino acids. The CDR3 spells CATSRDEGDTQYF. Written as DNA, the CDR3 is TGTGCCACCAGCAGAGATGAGGGAGATACGCAGTATTTT.

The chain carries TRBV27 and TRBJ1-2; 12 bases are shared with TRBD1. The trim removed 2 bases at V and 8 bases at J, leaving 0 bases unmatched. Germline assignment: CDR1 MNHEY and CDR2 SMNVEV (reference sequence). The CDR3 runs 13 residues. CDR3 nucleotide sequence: TGTGCCAGCAGTTTAGGGACAGGGGGCGGCTACACCTTC. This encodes CASSLGTGGGYTF.

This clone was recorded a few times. DNA of the CDR3: TGTGCCAGCAGTCCTCCGGACAGGGGGAGTGCTTTCTTT. It yields the protein CASSPPDRGSAFF. V usage is TRBV27 and J usage is TRBJ1-1; TRBD1 matches at 10 bases. V was pared by 5 bases and J by 11 bases, with 8 bases of the junction left unmatched. The germline CDR1 and CDR2 sequences are MNHEY and SMNVEV (reference sequence). The CDR3 covers 13 residues.